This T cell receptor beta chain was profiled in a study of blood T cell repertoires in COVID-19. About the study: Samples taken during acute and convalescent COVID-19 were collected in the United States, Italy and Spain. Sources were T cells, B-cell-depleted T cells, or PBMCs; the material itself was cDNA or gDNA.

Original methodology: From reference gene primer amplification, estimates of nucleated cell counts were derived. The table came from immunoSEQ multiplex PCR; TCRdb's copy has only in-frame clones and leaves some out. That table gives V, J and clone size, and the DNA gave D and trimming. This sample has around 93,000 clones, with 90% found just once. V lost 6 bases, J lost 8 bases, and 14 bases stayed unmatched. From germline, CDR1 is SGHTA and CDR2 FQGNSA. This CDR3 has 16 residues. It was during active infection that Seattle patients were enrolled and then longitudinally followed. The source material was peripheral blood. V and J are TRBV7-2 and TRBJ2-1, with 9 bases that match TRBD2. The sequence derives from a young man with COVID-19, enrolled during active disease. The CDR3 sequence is CASRLTGSGRLYEQFF. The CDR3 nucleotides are TGTGCCAGCAGACTAACCGGTAGCGGGAGACTATATGAGCAGTTCTTC. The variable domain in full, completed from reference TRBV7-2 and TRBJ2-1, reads GAGVSQSPSNKVTEKGKDVELRCDPISGHTALYWYRQSLGQGLEFLIYFQGNSAPDKSGLPSDRFSAERTGGSVSTLTIQRTQQEDSAVYLCASRLTGSGRLYEQFFGPGTRLTVL.